This passage covers 17 T cell receptor beta chains from one sample sequenced in a study of cytomegalovirus exposure and HLA in healthy donors. 60 Vbeta and 13 Jbeta primers were used in PCR. Produced via immunoSEQ multiplex PCR; TCRdb's table is partial and in-frame only. The sample contains approximately 130,000 clones, approximately 80% of which appear only once. The specimen was PBMCs. Receptors were obtained from a man aged 50-60 years in good health and CMV-seronegative.

The chain combines TRBV4-2 with TRBJ2-2, with 8 positions matching TRBD2. V lost 1 base, J lost 2 bases, and 6 bases stayed unmatched. The CDR3 is made up of 17 amino acids. Per the germline V gene, CDR1 is LGHNA and CDR2 is YNFKEQ. The CDR3 DNA reads as TGTGCCAGCAGCCAAGGGGGGCTAGCGGGCAACACCGGGGAGCTGTTTTTT. Protein: CASSQGGLAGNTGELFF.

This clone was counted between two and nine times. One end of the junction fails to match germline, which may point to a read error. This chain links TRBV7-7 with TRBJ2-6; tentative D call: TRBD1 (5 bases). Per the germline V gene, CDR1 is SSHAT and CDR2 is FNYEAQ (reference sequence). This CDR3 has 16 residues. CDR3 sequence (DNA): TGTGCTAGCAGCTTAACCAGGGCTGGTGGGGCCAACGTCCTGACTTTC. It translates to CASSLTRAGGANVLTF.

This rearrangement joins TRBV7-2 to TRBJ2-3, with 7 bases fitting TRBD1. The V gene's germline CDR1 is SGHTA and CDR2 FQGNSA. The CDR3 is made up of 14 amino acids. V trimming: 5 bases; J trimming: 2 bases; junction bases outside the gene matches: 4. CDR3 loop: CASSADRDTDTQYF. In DNA, the CDR3 is TGTGCCAGCAGCGCAGACAGGGACACAGATACGCAGTATTTT.

This clone was seen only a few times. The chain is built from TRBV10-3 and TRBJ1-1; D remains ambiguous. Germline CDR1 is ENHRY and CDR2 is SYGVKD. The CDR3 runs 15 residues. The V and J ends lost 6 bases and 2 bases respectively, with 16 bases between them. This CDR3 reads CAIRIRSSYNTEAFF. For the CDR3, the DNA is TGTGCCATCAGGATAAGGAGTTCATACAACACTGAAGCTTTCTTT.

Remarks on this clone: One end of the junction is discordant with germline, which a read error may explain. Additional DNA sequences in this sample encode the identical CDR3. The V call is TRBV19, the J call TRBJ1-1; D unclear. CDR3 length equals 13 residues. Looked up from germline, CDR1 is LNHDA and CDR2 is SQIVND (reference sequence). CDR3 in amino acids: CASSRSPNTEAFF. For the CDR3, the DNA is TGCGCCAGTAGTCGGTCACCGAACACTGAAGCTTTCTTT. Full variable domain (missing parts from reference TRBV19 and TRBJ1-1): DGGITQSPKYLFRKEGQNVTLSCEQNLNHDAMYWYRQDPGQGLRLIYYSQIVNDFQKGDIAEGYSVSREKKESFPLTVTSAQKNPTAFYLCASSRSPNTEAFFGQGTRLTVV.

The rearrangement uses TRBV27 and TRBJ2-1, with D tentatively TRBD1 (5 bases). Trimming shortened V by 0 bases and J by 6 bases, and 15 bases separated the two germline ends. From germline, CDR1 is MNHEY and CDR2 SMNVEV (reference sequence). This CDR3 region has 16 residues. The CDR3 DNA follows: TGTGCCAGCAGTTTATCGTCGGCAGGGTTGAGCAATGAGCAGTTCTTC. Its translation: CASSLSSAGLSNEQFF.

The chain uses TRBV19 and TRBJ1-1; 7 nucleotides match TRBD1. After removal of 7 bases from V and 1 base from J, the junction contained 6 bases not matched to a gene. From germline, CDR1 is LNHDA and CDR2 SQIVND (reference sequence). The CDR3 runs to 14 residues. In DNA, the CDR3 is TGTGCCAGTACTCAGGGGGTCGCGAACACTGAAGCTTTCTTT. It translates to CASTQGVANTEAFF.

The chain is built from TRBV5-4 and TRBJ1-2; D might be TRBD1 (5 bases). Deletions cut 0 bases from V and 9 bases from J, with 15 bases between. This CDR3 is 14 amino acids long. CDR1 SGHNT and CDR2 YYREEE come from the germline V gene (reference sequence). The CDR3 DNA reads TGTGCCAGCAGCTTGGGGGGGGAATCATATCGCTACACCTTC. This gives the protein CASSLGGESYRYTF.

The rearrangement uses TRBV2 and TRBJ2-2; D unresolved. Trimming shortened V by 6 bases and J by 6 bases, and 14 bases separated the two germline ends. Germline V gives CDR1 SNHLY, CDR2 FYNNEI. This CDR3 has 14 amino acids. In nucleotides, the CDR3 is TGTGCCAGCAGCGACGCCAGGTGGTCCGGGGAGCTGTTTTTT. It encodes CASSDARWSGELFF.

The chain links TRBV19 to TRBJ2-7, with D possibly being TRBD2 (6 bases). Germline V gives CDR1 LNHDA, CDR2 SQIVND (reference sequence). The CDR3 length is 12 residues. V lost 6 bases, J lost 7 bases, and 13 bases lay in between. CDR3 in DNA: TGTGCCAGTAGGACCCAGGCGGGAGAGCAGTACTTC. Protein: CASRTQAGEQYF.

The V gene is TRBV2, the J gene TRBJ2-7; D gene ambiguous. V gave up 1 base and J gave up 6 bases, with 10 bases separating them. Germline CDR1 and CDR2: SNHLY and FYNNEI. This CDR3 is 13 amino acids long. CDR3 loop: CASSEDRPGEQYF. The DNA of the CDR3 is TGTGCCAGCAGTGAAGACCGGCCGGGCGAGCAGTACTTC.

The DNA for the CDR3 is TGCGCCAGCAGCTTGCGCAGGGGAAACACTGAAGCTTTCTTT. As protein: CASSLRRGNTEAFF. This chain uses TRBV5-1 with TRBJ1-1; tentatively, D is TRBD1 (6 bases). The CDR3 contains 14 residues. Per germline, CDR1 SGHRS and CDR2 YFSETQ. Trimming removed 1 base from V and 2 bases from J, with 9 bases in between.

The V call is TRBV6-5, the J call TRBJ2-1; possible D gene TRBD1, 6 bases. Germline CDR1 MNHEY, CDR2 SVGAGI. The CDR3 has 14 residues. V was clipped by 2 bases and J by 8 bases, with 13 bases between them. CDR3 sequence (DNA): TGTGCCAGCAGTTACCAGGGGCCTAGGGATGAGCAGTTCTTC. Protein sequence: CASSYQGPRDEQFF.

The V gene is TRBV30, the J gene TRBJ1-3; the D gene is possibly TRBD1 (5 bases). CDR1 is GTSNPN, CDR2 SVGIG, per germline (reference sequence). Trimming removed 8 bases at V and 0 bases at J, with 14 bases between. The CDR3 is 14 residues long. The CDR3 nucleotides read TGTGCCGGGGGGGTACCTAACTCTGGAAACACCATATATTTT. Amino acid sequence: CAGGVPNSGNTIYF. The variable domain in full, with the rest retrieved from reference TRBV30 and TRBJ1-3, is SQTIHQWPATLVQPVGSPLSLECTVEGTSNPNLYWYRQAAGRGLQLLFYSVGIGQISSEVPQNLSASRPQDRQFILSSKKLLLSDSGFYLCAGGVPNSGNTIYFGEGSWLTVV.

This clone has a count of ten or more. The chain couples TRBV4-1 to TRBJ1-4; a possible D gene is TRBD1 (6 bases). CDR1 is MGHRA, CDR2 YSYEKL, per germline. V shed 4 bases and J shed 3 bases, with 15 bases lying between them. The CDR3 has 16 amino acids. This chain's CDR3 is CASSRKGVQANEKLFF. The CDR3 bases are TGCGCCAGCAGCCGGAAGGGGGTCCAGGCTAATGAAAAACTGTTTTTT.

This sequence joins TRBV11-2 and TRBJ2-1; possible D gene TRBD2, 5 bases. This CDR3 is built from 15 residues. Germline CDR1 and CDR2: SGHAT and FQNNGV. Trimming stripped 4 bases from V and 2 bases from J, with 12 bases between. CDR3 coding DNA: TGTGCCAGCAGCTCACTAGGAGAGGCCTACAATGAGCAGTTCTTC. Encoded protein: CASSSLGEAYNEQFF.

The chain recombines TRBV2 with TRBJ1-2, with D possibly being TRBD1 (6 bases). CDR1 and CDR2 (germline): SNHLY, FYNNEI. V gave up 2 bases and J gave up 4 bases, with 11 bases separating them. The CDR3 contains 14 residues. The CDR3 region is CASSESQGGYGYTF. The CDR3, as DNA: TGTGCCAGCAGTGAATCACAGGGTGGCTATGGCTACACCTTC.